Listed below are T cell receptor beta chains from one sample, sequenced in a study of T cell repertoires in cytomegalovirus infection. Via MiXCR, TCRdb re-called the reads, giving one row per CDR3 protein. The sample records 150,000 to 190,000 distinct CDR3 sequences, about 25% being singletons. The sample comprised PBMCs. The receptors come from a human donor in good health (CMV status not recorded). Some clones in this sample may be carry-over from other donors' samples. The conserved cysteine and the conserved F or W are not part of the CDR3 here. The order of the fields is V gene, D gene, J gene, CDR3 protein. D genes are given only for firm matches.

V gene: TRBV28; D gene: TRBD1; J gene: TRBJ2-3; CDR3 protein: ATQGRTPPTDTQY
V gene: TRBV7-2; D gene: NA; J gene: TRBJ2-7; CDR3 protein: ASSWGRPSYEQY
V gene: TRBV20-1; D gene: NA; J gene: TRBJ2-1; CDR3 protein: SARDSLFPPNNEQF
V gene: TRBV9; D gene: TRBD2; J gene: TRBJ2-1; CDR3 protein: ASSERLAGRNEQF
V gene: TRBV4-1; D gene: TRBD1; J gene: TRBJ2-3; CDR3 protein: ASSQVKGGQGAN
V gene: TRBV25-1; D gene: NA; J gene: TRBJ2-1; CDR3 protein: ASSEGGGRFNEQF
V gene: TRBV14; D gene: NA; J gene: TRBJ1-2; CDR3 protein: ASSQERGGYGYT
V gene: TRBV28; D gene: TRBD2; J gene: NA; CDR3 protein: ASSPGTRFENIQF
V gene: TRBV2; D gene: NA; J gene: TRBJ1-2; CDR3 protein: ASGPNYGYT
V gene: TRBV5-1; D gene: NA; J gene: TRBJ2-5; CDR3 protein: ASSLAQGYQETQY
V gene: TRBV4-3; D gene: NA; J gene: TRBJ2-2; CDR3 protein: ASSPGEAGELF
V gene: TRBV7-2; D gene: TRBD1; J gene: TRBJ1-1; CDR3 protein: ASSPGQVRWTEAF
V gene: TRBV7-6; D gene: TRBD1; J gene: TRBJ2-5; CDR3 protein: ASSASQGVSETQY
V gene: TRBV14; D gene: NA; J gene: TRBJ2-7; CDR3 protein: ASSHGLGYEQY
V gene: TRBV15; D gene: NA; J gene: TRBJ1-5; CDR3 protein: ATSTGGGRQPQH
V gene: TRBV20-1; D gene: NA; J gene: TRBJ2-1; CDR3 protein: SAIPARIGTMNEQF
V gene: TRBV7-8; D gene: TRBD2; J gene: TRBJ2-4; CDR3 protein: ASSLTGGPNIQY
V gene: TRBV12-3/TRBV12-4; D gene: TRBD1; J gene: TRBJ1-5; CDR3 protein: ASGYGTGENQPQH
V gene: TRBV4-2; D gene: NA; J gene: TRBJ1-3; CDR3 protein: ASSQERGSARNTIY
V gene: TRBV7-8; D gene: TRBD2; J gene: TRBJ2-7; CDR3 protein: ASSLGGGVNSYEQY
V gene: TRBV7-2; D gene: NA; J gene: TRBJ2-3; CDR3 protein: ASSLEGKKADTQY
V gene: TRBV2; D gene: TRBD1; J gene: TRBJ2-5; CDR3 protein: ASSVGQGGETQY
V gene: TRBV2; D gene: TRBD1; J gene: TRBJ1-5; CDR3 protein: ASSKRQGANNQPQH
V gene: TRBV6-2/TRBV6-3; D gene: NA; J gene: TRBJ2-7; CDR3 protein: ASTDTYEQY
V gene: TRBV24-1; D gene: TRBD1; J gene: TRBJ2-1; CDR3 protein: ATAPRTGPYNEQF
V gene: TRBV7-8; D gene: NA; J gene: TRBJ1-4; CDR3 protein: ASSSTGSTNEKLF
V gene: TRBV2; D gene: NA; J gene: TRBJ2-7; CDR3 protein: ASSGRGRHEQY
V gene: TRBV6-5; D gene: NA; J gene: TRBJ2-7; CDR3 protein: ASGTATRPYEQY